The 8 T cell receptor beta chains below were found in one sample sequenced in a study of cytomegalovirus exposure and HLA in healthy donors. The study ran its PCR with 60 Vbeta and 13 Jbeta primers. TCRdb keeps only in-frame clones here, not all; method: immunoSEQ multiplex PCR. The sample includes some 110,000 clones. The sequenced material came from PBMCs. The receptors originated from a man aged 18 to 30 in good health and CMV-seronegative.

The chain couples TRBV30 to TRBJ1-5, with a weak D call TRBD1 (5 bases). CDR1 is GTSNPN and CDR2 is SVGIG in the germline V gene (reference sequence). CDR3 size: 13 residues. V lost 3 bases and J lost 3, with 9 bases in between. CDR3 residues: CAWRGGANQPQHF. In DNA form, the CDR3 reads TGTGCCTGGAGGGGGGGTGCCAATCAGCCCCAGCATTTT.

The V call is TRBV19, the J call TRBJ2-1; 7 bases align to TRBD2. CDR3 length: 11 residues. The junction had 0 bases not matched to a gene; V was cut back by 5 bases and J by 8 bases. Per the germline V gene, CDR1 is LNHDA and CDR2 is SQIVND (reference sequence). The CDR3 DNA follows: TGTGCCAGTAGTGGGAGGGATGAGCAGTTCTTC. It translates to CASSGRDEQFF.

The rearrangement links TRBV29-1 to TRBJ1-1; 8 nucleotides align to TRBD1. CDR1 and CDR2 from the germline V gene are SQVTM and ANQGSEA. With 3 bases clipped from V and 14 bases from J, the junction kept 8 bases outside the gene matches. The CDR3 extends over 11 amino acids. CDR3 coding DNA: TGCAGCGTTGAGGGGACAGGCTGGGGGTTCTTT. Encoded protein: CSVEGTGWGFF.

The rearrangement links TRBV6-6 to TRBJ1-5; 7 bases are a match to TRBD1. The J segment lost 6 bases and the V segment lost 3 bases, leaving 8 bases of the junction unmatched. The CDR3 runs to 15 residues. The germline V gene encodes CDR1 MNHNY and CDR2 SVGAGI (reference sequence). Here the CDR3 reads CASSYGSGGGQPQHF. The CDR3 nucleotides are TGTGCCAGCAGTTATGGATCAGGGGGAGGTCAGCCCCAGCATTTT.

V and J are TRBV19 and TRBJ2-1, with 8 nucleotides matching TRBD1. CDR3 size: 16 residues. J lost 7 bases, V lost 3 bases, and 11 bases had no gene match. Per germline, CDR1 LNHDA and CDR2 SQIVND (reference sequence). The CDR3: CASSIPGQGNRNEQFF. Written as DNA, the CDR3 is TGTGCCAGTAGTATCCCCGGACAGGGTAATAGGAATGAGCAGTTCTTC.

The chain is built from TRBV7-8 and TRBJ2-5; the match to TRBD2 covers 8 bases. The J call is uncertain, as TRBJ2-7 better fits the DNA end. The length of the CDR3 is 15 residues. Germline CDR1 and CDR2: SGHVS and FQNEAQ. The CDR3 here is CASSLVVAGRYEQYF. In nucleotides, the CDR3 is TGTGCCAGCAGCTTAGTTGTAGCGGGGCGATACGAGCAGTACTTC.

V is TRBV7-2 and J is TRBJ2-3, with D hard to call. The CDR3 loop spans 15 amino acids. Germline V gene lookup returns CDR1 SGHTA and CDR2 FQGNSA. V was trimmed by 1 base and J by 0 bases, leaving 8 bases between them. CDR3 protein: CASSLDRISTDTQYF. The CDR3 nucleotides read TGTGCCAGCAGCTTAGACAGAATCAGCACAGATACGCAGTATTTT.

The CDR3 region has the DNA TGCGCCAGCAGCCAATTACTAGCGGCCTCCTACAATGAGCAGTTCTTC. It yields the protein CASSQLLAASYNEQFF. The rearrangement joins TRBV4-1 to TRBJ2-1; 8 bases agree with TRBD2. V trimming: 2 bases; J trimming: 0 bases; junction bases outside the gene matches: 3. This CDR3 contains 16 residues. The germline V gene encodes CDR1 MGHRA and CDR2 YSYEKL.